Below, 30 T cell receptor beta chains from the same sample are listed, as sequenced in a study of T cells in localized non-small cell lung cancer. Data came from immunoSEQ multiplex PCR; TCRdb stores just in-frame clones and leaves some out. The sample carries around 30,000 clones, approximately 90% recorded once. The source material was PBMCs, sampled before any cancer treatment. These receptors all stem from a man aged 35 to 69 with stage II lung adenocarcinoma.

This clone was detected once. The V and J genes are TRBV4-2 and TRBJ1-4; 10 bases map to TRBD1. The junction had 3 bases not matched to a gene; V was cut back by 3 bases and J by 5 bases. This CDR3 is 15 amino acids long. Germline CDR1 LGHNA, CDR2 YNFKEQ. The CDR3 nucleotides read TGTGCCAGCAGCCAGCAGACAGGGGGCAATGAAAAACTGTTTTTT. This translates into CASSQQTGGNEKLFF.

The chain recombines TRBV18 with TRBJ2-1, with 10 nucleotides matching TRBD2. CDR1 is KGHSH and CDR2 is LQKENI in the germline V gene. There are 16 residues in the CDR3. V was clipped by 2 bases and J by 1 base; unmatched bases: 2. The CDR3 protein is CASSPSGRVSYNEQFF. CDR3 bases: TGTGCCAGCTCACCAAGCGGGAGGGTGTCCTACAATGAGCAGTTCTTC.

This clone was observed once. The V call is TRBV7-6, the J call TRBJ2-1; 7 bases match TRBD2. Germline CDR1 SGHVS, CDR2 FNYEAQ. Unmatched junction bases numbered 10, after V lost 5 bases and J lost 6 bases. This CDR3 has 15 residues. The CDR3 here is CASSGTARESNEQFF. The CDR3 region has the DNA TGTGCCAGCAGCGGTACGGCGCGGGAGTCCAATGAGCAGTTCTTC. Together with reference TRBV7-6 and TRBJ2-1, the CDR3 gives the full variable domain: GAGVSQSPRYKVTKRGQDVALRCDPISGHVSLYWYRQALGQGPEFLTYFNYEAQQDKSGLPNDRFSAERPEGSISTLTIQRTEQRDSAMYRCASSGTARESNEQFFGPGTRLTVL.

This chain connects TRBV6-1 to TRBJ1-1; unclear D gene. With 6 bases removed from V and 1 base from J, the gap between germline ends came to 9 bases. Germline V CDR1 and CDR2: MNHNS, SASEGT. This CDR3 has 13 residues. CDR3 in DNA: TGTGCCAGCAGGGAACAGAGGAACACTGAAGCTTTCTTT. Its protein product is CASREQRNTEAFF.

The gene calls are TRBV5-3 and TRBJ1-1; tentatively, D is TRBD1 (6 bases). TRBV5-3 is recorded as an ORF, its role being uncertain. V lost 5 bases, J lost 1 base, and 18 bases lay in between. The CDR3 covers 16 residues. The CDR3 protein is CARRFELRTENTEAFF. In DNA form, the CDR3 reads TGTGCCAGAAGGTTCGAACTTAGGACAGAGAACACTGAAGCTTTCTTT.

This clone was seen a handful of times. This rearrangement joins TRBV5-1 to TRBJ2-3; the match to TRBD1 covers 8 bases. The V gene's germline CDR1 is SGHRS and CDR2 YFSETQ. After removal of 6 bases from V and 1 base from J, the junction contained 4 bases not matched to a gene. The CDR3 runs to 14 residues. The CDR3 coding sequence is TGCGCCAGCACCCCGGGACAGGGCACAGATACGCAGTATTTT. Translated: CASTPGQGTDTQYF.

This chain uses TRBV27 with TRBJ1-4, with 11 bases that match TRBD1. CDR1 MNHEY and CDR2 SMNVEV come from the germline V gene (reference sequence). The CDR3 covers 17 residues. After removal of 4 bases from V and 3 bases from J, the junction contained 7 bases not matched to a gene. CDR3 protein: CASSSRRDRGANEKLFF. DNA of the CDR3: TGTGCCAGCAGTTCCCGCCGGGACAGGGGGGCTAATGAAAAACTGTTTTTT.

The chain joins TRBV7-2 to TRBJ2-7; TRBD2 is a possible D gene (6 bases). CDR3 length: 14 residues. The V gene lost 5 bases and the J gene lost 2 bases, with 13 bases spanning the gap. Germline V gene data show CDR1 as SGHTA and CDR2 as FQGNSA. This CDR3 reads CASSSRDSTYEQYF. The DNA for the CDR3 is TGTGCCAGCAGCAGCCGGGACTCTACCTACGAGCAGTACTTC.

This clone has only a few counts. The chain has TRBV7-2 and TRBJ2-1; possible D gene TRBD2, 6 bases. The germline gives CDR1 SGHTA, CDR2 FQGNSA. The V end was cut by 3 bases, the J end by 8 bases, with 11 bases between. This CDR3 has 13 residues. The CDR3 here is CASSFGGPDEQFF. The CDR3 nucleotides are TGTGCCAGCAGCTTCGGGGGACCTGATGAGCAGTTCTTC.

J is TRBJ1-5 and V is TRBV28, with D unclear. This CDR3 has 16 residues. The V gene lost 4 bases and the J gene lost 7 bases, with 20 bases spanning the gap. Germline V gene lookup returns CDR1 MDHEN and CDR2 SYDVKM. CDR3 residues: CASSSRDFKPGQPQHF. The CDR3 DNA reads as TGTGCCAGCAGTTCTCGGGATTTTAAGCCGGGACAGCCCCAGCATTTT. Variable domain in full (rest from reference TRBV28 and TRBJ1-5): DVKVTQSSRYLVKRTGEKVFLECVQDMDHENMFWYRQDPGLGLRLIYFSYDVKMKEKGDIPEGYSVSREKKERFSLILESASTNQTSMYLCASSSRDFKPGQPQHFGDGTRLSIL.

The J gene is TRBJ2-3, the V gene TRBV28; TRBD2 agrees at 7 bases. V was clipped by 7 bases and J by 2 bases; unmatched bases: 3. The CDR3 has 13 residues. Germline assignment: CDR1 MDHEN and CDR2 SYDVKM. The CDR3 sequence: CASTLADTDTQYF. CDR3 DNA: TGTGCCAGCACGCTAGCGGACACAGATACGCAGTATTTT.

V is TRBV19 and J is TRBJ1-4; 8 bases align to TRBD1. Trimming cost V 4 bases and J 0 bases; bases outside gene matches: 13. Per the germline V gene, CDR1 is LNHDA and CDR2 is SQIVND (reference sequence). This CDR3 is built from 19 residues. This chain's CDR3 is CASSTFRRDRLTTNEKLFF. CDR3 bases: TGTGCCAGTAGTACCTTCCGCCGGGACAGGCTTACAACTAATGAAAAACTGTTTTTT.

The chain recombines TRBV27 with TRBJ1-2; unclear D gene. The V end lost 2 bases, the J end lost 0 bases, and 7 bases lay between the germline ends. Germline CDR1 MNHEY, CDR2 SMNVEV (reference sequence). This CDR3 is built from 14 residues. CDR3 DNA: TGTGCCAGCAGTTTAGGGCCAGCTAACTATGGCTACACCTTC. Its translation is CASSLGPANYGYTF.

This clone was observed a single time. The V gene is TRBV9, the J gene TRBJ2-1; D remains unclear. This CDR3 comprises 13 residues. The germline V and J ends were trimmed by 0 bases and 9 bases, with 10 bases remaining between them. The germline CDR1 and CDR2 sequences are SGDLS and YYNGEE. The CDR3 DNA follows: TGTGCCAGCAGCGTAGAAATGTCACTTGAGCAGTTCTTC. Protein product: CASSVEMSLEQFF.

The chain combines TRBV7-9 with TRBJ2-2, with D perhaps matching TRBD1 (5 bases). Trimming pared 5 bases from V and 2 bases from J, leaving 9 bases between. The CDR3 consists of 14 residues. Germline lookup yields CDR1 SEHNR and CDR2 FQNEAQ (reference sequence). CDR3 coding DNA: TGTGCCAGCAGCACCGACAGTAACACCGGGGAGCTGTTTTTT. As protein: CASSTDSNTGELFF.

The rearrangement joins TRBV19 to TRBJ2-1; a possible D gene is TRBD2 (6 bases). Deletions cut 5 bases from V and 8 bases from J, with 25 bases between. The CDR3 contains 17 residues. Germline V gene sequence: CDR1 LNHDA, CDR2 SQIVND (reference sequence). CDR3 DNA sequence: TGTGCCAGTAGTCCAGACCGACCCTCATCGGGGGAGGATGAGCAGTTCTTC. Amino acid sequence: CASSPDRPSSGEDEQFF.

V is TRBV5-6 and J is TRBJ2-1, with TRBD2 matching 9 bases. Trimming removed 4 bases from V and 1 base from J; junction bases left unmatched: 9. The CDR3 has 17 residues. Germline V gene lookup returns CDR1 SGHDT and CDR2 YYEEEE. CDR3 in amino acids: CASSHSTSGRSYNEQFF. CDR3 coding DNA: TGTGCCAGCAGCCATTCCACTAGCGGGCGATCCTACAATGAGCAGTTCTTC.

The J gene is TRBJ2-1, the V gene TRBV9, with TRBD1 matching 9 bases. V shed 4 bases, J shed 9 bases, and the junction held 17 bases outside the gene matches. The germline CDR1 and CDR2 sequences are SGDLS and YYNGEE. This CDR3 is 17 amino acids long. This CDR3 is CASSSTDSGTGSREQFF. CDR3 in DNA: TGTGCCAGCAGCTCTACCGACTCCGGGACAGGGTCGCGTGAGCAGTTCTTC.

The chain combines TRBV19 with TRBJ1-5; TRBD1 might be the D (6 bases). V lost 8 bases and J lost 4, with 18 bases in between. This CDR3 spans 15 amino acids. Germline CDR1 LNHDA, CDR2 SQIVND (reference sequence). The CDR3 DNA reads TGTGCCAGTTTGGCCTTAGGGGGACCTAATCAGCCCCAGCATTTT. Protein: CASLALGGPNQPQHF.

V gene TRBV28 combines with J gene TRBJ1-3; 7 nucleotides align to TRBD1. V lost 3 bases to trimming and J lost 4 bases; unmatched junction nucleotides: 15. Germline V lookup: CDR1 MDHEN, CDR2 SYDVKM. This CDR3 has 18 amino acids. The CDR3 DNA follows: TGTGCCAGCAGTTTCAACAGACAGGGAATAATCTCCGGAAACACCATATATTTT. It specifies CASSFNRQGIISGNTIYF.

The rearrangement joins TRBV5-5 to TRBJ2-7; D may match TRBD1 or TRBD2 (5 bases each). The CDR3 runs 14 residues. V lost 4 bases, J lost 1 base, and 12 bases lay in between. CDR1 is SGHKS, CDR2 YYEKEE, per germline (reference sequence). CDR3 sequence reads: CASSRRDGSYEQYF. Written as DNA, the CDR3 is TGTGCCAGCAGCCGTAGGGACGGATCCTACGAGCAGTACTTC. Filled out from reference TRBV5-5 and TRBJ2-7, the complete variable domain reads DAGVTQSPTHLIKTRGQQVTLRCSPISGHKSVSWYQQVLGQGPQFIFQYYEKEERGRGNFPDRFSARQFPNYSSELNVNALLLGDSALYLCASSRRDGSYEQYFGPGTRLTVT.

The rearrangement uses TRBV27 and TRBJ2-1, with a tentative D call TRBD2 (7 bases). V shed 6 bases and J shed 5 bases, with 38 bases lying between them. Germline V lookup: CDR1 MNHEY, CDR2 SMNVEV (reference sequence). This CDR3 is built from 22 residues. This CDR3 is CASRTRMYPGEIGRARDNEQFF. CDR3 DNA sequence: TGTGCCAGCAGGACGCGGATGTATCCAGGGGAGATTGGGAGGGCCAGGGACAATGAGCAGTTCTTC.

The chain uses TRBV27 and TRBJ2-7; 11 nucleotides match TRBD1. J gave up 4 bases and V 3 bases, and 5 bases lay outside the gene matches. Germline V gene data show CDR1 as MNHEY and CDR2 as SMNVEV (reference sequence). There are 15 residues in the CDR3. The CDR3 nucleotides read TGTGCCAGCAGTTTCGGGACAGGGGGAAGGTACGAGCAGTACTTC. Its translation is CASSFGTGGRYEQYF.

The chain carries TRBV4-1 and TRBJ2-7; no clear D gene. In germline, CDR1 is MGHRA, CDR2 YSYEKL. The CDR3 covers 15 residues. The ends were cut back, 3 bases at V and 3 bases at J, with 15 bases in the middle. CDR3 amino acids: CASSQTGGSYYEQYF. CDR3 DNA: TGCGCCAGCAGCCAGACCGGTGGTAGCTACTACGAGCAGTACTTC.

This chain connects TRBV7-9 to TRBJ1-2; D unresolved. V gave up 4 bases and J gave up 2 bases, with 20 bases separating them. CDR1 and CDR2 (germline): SEHNR, FQNEAQ (reference sequence). This CDR3 has 17 residues. CDR3 DNA: TGTGCCAGCAGCTCCTCTGTCTCTGTGAGGGCCAACTATGGCTACACCTTC. Protein sequence: CASSSSVSVRANYGYTF.

The chain couples TRBV5-1 to TRBJ1-3; no clear D gene. V gave up 4 bases and J gave up 0 bases, with 14 bases separating them. The CDR3 runs to 16 residues. In germline, CDR1 is SGHRS, CDR2 YFSETQ. The CDR3 is CASSPKRADSGNTIYF. CDR3 nucleotides: TGCGCCAGCAGCCCCAAACGGGCAGACTCTGGAAACACCATATATTTT.

The CDR3 DNA follows: TGTGCCACCCAAATGCGGGAGGGCCTATCCGGGGAGCTGTTTTTT. It yields the protein CATQMREGLSGELFF. The rearrangement joins TRBV15 to TRBJ2-2; TRBD2 aligns across 9 bases. CDR1 is LNHNV and CDR2 is YYDKDF in the germline V gene (reference sequence). The J segment lost 6 bases and the V segment lost 8 bases, leaving 10 bases of the junction unmatched. This CDR3 comprises 15 residues.

The chain joins TRBV10-1 to TRBJ1-2, with D possibly matching TRBD1 (5 bases). Germline lookup yields CDR1 WNHNN and CDR2 SYGVQD (reference sequence). The CDR3 runs to 15 residues. The V end lost 6 bases, the J end lost 13 bases, and 27 bases lay between the germline ends. As DNA, the CDR3 is TGCGCCAGCAGAGTACAGGAGTATCCAGTGACCAACGGCACCTTC. The encoded protein is CASRVQEYPVTNGTF.

V gene TRBV18 combines with J gene TRBJ2-5; D ambiguous. CDR3 length equals 11 residues. V was trimmed by 6 bases and J by 1 base, leaving 3 bases between them. From germline, CDR1 is KGHSH and CDR2 LQKENI. The chain's CDR3 is CASSPQETQYF. The CDR3 bases are TGTGCCAGCTCGCCCCAAGAGACCCAGTACTTC.

This sequence joins TRBV5-8 and TRBJ2-5; D unclear. CDR3 length: 15 residues. The germline CDR1 and CDR2 sequences are SGHTS and YDEGEE. Trimming pared 0 bases from V and 0 bases from J, leaving 9 bases between. The CDR3 sequence: CASSLALHNQETQYF. As DNA, the CDR3 is TGTGCCAGCAGCTTGGCCCTTCACAACCAAGAGACCCAGTACTTC.